The rows below give T cell receptor beta chains drawn from one sample of a study of regulatory T cells in long-lasting Graves disease. In TCRdb, the multiplex PCR reads were re-called with MiXCR into one record per CDR3 protein. The sample has approximately 400,000 distinct CDR3 sequences; approximately 15% are singletons. These same records also appear under a second study, on T cells in Graves' hyperthyroidism and ophthalmopathy.

This sample comprised peripheral blood mononuclear cells (PBMCs), obtained at new diagnosis, from a patient treated with antithyroid drugs. The receptors stem from a woman aged 25 to 39 with Graves disease. The CDR3 runs from the conserved cysteine through the conserved F or W. D genes are given only for firm matches. Clone size is given for some rows only: seen once, a few or many times, or a class if the clone is expanded.

D,size,J,V,CDR3
TRBD1,.,TRBJ1-3,TRBV7-9,CASSRGVFQGAGNTIYF
.,many,TRBJ1-5,TRBV12-3/TRBV12-4,CASQQQGGQPQHF
.,many,TRBJ1-5,TRBV3-1,CASSRGVNQPQHF
.,many,TRBJ2-5,TRBV7-3,CASSPEGGTQYF
.,.,TRBJ1-3,TRBV6-1,CASRPDIPSGNTIYF
.,few,TRBJ2-2,TRBV12-5,CASAPDSLNTGELFF
TRBD2,many,TRBJ2-7,TRBV5-1,CASSRGLAPGYEQYF
TRBD2,.,TRBJ2-1,TRBV12-3/TRBV12-4,CASSFAGVSYNEQFF
.,many,TRBJ1-2,TRBV13,CASSLGARTNYGYTF
TRBD1,many,TRBJ1-5,TRBV7-8,CASSSDRGRESNQPQHF
TRBD2,many,TRBJ2-3,TRBV6-1,CASSDSGTSGPPWDTQYF
TRBD1,.,TRBJ1-5,TRBV15,CATSRPWGQGNQPQHF
.,many,TRBJ2-5,TRBV30,CAWDGTPQQRETQYF
.,few,TRBJ2-4,TRBV2,CASRMEGPDIQYF
.,.,TRBJ2-5,TRBV14,CASSHPLDIRETQYF
.,few,TRBJ1-5,TRBV28,CASSGGGRGQPQHF
TRBD2,many,TRBJ2-4,TRBV15,CATSNGREGSDIQYF
.,many,TRBJ2-3,TRBV20-1,CSAPLGVSTQYF
TRBD1,many,TRBJ1-6,TRBV6-1,CASRIDRGQGYPLHF
TRBD2,.,TRBJ2-7,TRBV19,CASSTGLAVGYEQYF
TRBD1,.,TRBJ2-5,TRBV28,CASTGTEETQYF
.,many,TRBJ1-5,TRBV27,CASSSSSNQPQHF
.,few,TRBJ2-1,TRBV19,CASSRGTGKRSEQFF
.,few,TRBJ2-1,TRBV12-3/TRBV12-4,CASSFPAPPHEQFF
TRBD1,.,TRBJ1-4,TRBV4-1,CASSQDWSTGRNEKLFF
.,many,TRBJ2-3,TRBV18,CASSPGGTDTQYF
.,.,TRBJ2-3,TRBV7-8,CASSLGGYHTDTQYF
TRBD1,.,TRBJ2-1,TRBV29-1,CSVQTGVYNEQFF
.,.,TRBJ2-3,TRBV19,CASSMGGGTTDTQYF
TRBD2,.,TRBJ2-3,TRBV15,CATSPGLAGGRTDTQYF
.,many,TRBJ2-1,TRBV2,CASLNSPSSYNEQFF
TRBD2,.,TRBJ2-1,TRBV29-1,CSVDYLAGVGYEQFF
.,.,TRBJ2-2,TRBV19,CASSIVIQGTGELFF
.,.,TRBJ2-7,TRBV7-2,CASSLGRTLISYEQYF
.,.,TRBJ1-5,TRBV30,CARQTLNQPQHF
.,many,TRBJ1-1,TRBV3-1,CASSQEGRQPLGAFF
TRBD2,many,TRBJ2-3,TRBV5-1,CASSVTSRESDTQYF
.,many,TRBJ1-3,TRBV3-1,CASEQSSGNTIYF
.,many,TRBJ2-3,TRBV20-1,CSARDEGAWQGRETDTQYF
TRBD2,many,TRBJ2-1,TRBV24-1,CATSDLTSGATRDEQFF
TRBD1,many,TRBJ2-1,TRBV5-1,CASSLPGTGAHEQFF
.,.,TRBJ2-3,TRBV20-1,CSAHDSTDTQYF
.,.,TRBJ1-1,TRBV4-1,CASSLTGTTNTEAFF
.,many,TRBJ1-5,TRBV7-8,CASSLAGSANQPQHF
TRBD2,few,TRBJ2-1,TRBV29-1,CSVEASGSILYNEQFF
TRBD1,.,TRBJ2-7,TRBV20-1,CSARDPGTGSGEQYF
TRBD2,many,TRBJ2-7,TRBV28,CASKLAASSYEQYF
.,many,TRBJ2-1,TRBV3-1,CASSLGVREDQFF